This TCR beta chain was obtained from a study of shared clonotypes between healthy human individuals. As defined, naive CD8 cells were CD45RO-negative and positively selected for CCR7, with terminally differentiated effector memory CD45RA+ cells excluded. The input for sorted-subset replicate PCRs was about 210 ng DNA, some 30,000 T cell genomes. The method was immunoSEQ multiplex PCR; TCRdb's version includes in-frame clones alone and lacks a portion of them. This table holds about 2 million clones, roughly 94% found once. A word on this clone: Its target is not known.

Broader study findings: The study generally estimated greater richness for naive than memory subsets. Tissue TCR repertoires likely differ from these blood-only repertoires.

CDR1 and CDR2 from the germline V gene are SGHRS and YFSETQ. The CDR3 is 17 residues long. The junction had 7 bases not matched to a gene; V was cut back by 1 base and J by 0 bases. The sample consisted of naive CD8+ T cells sorted from blood. V and J are TRBV5-1 and TRBJ2-5, with 9 bases lining up with TRBD2. The clonotype comes from a man younger than 35 in good health. The chain's CDR3 is CASSLSPAGGYQETQYF. The CDR3 DNA is TGCGCCAGCAGCTTGTCTCCGGCGGGGGGGTACCAAGAGACCCAGTACTTC.